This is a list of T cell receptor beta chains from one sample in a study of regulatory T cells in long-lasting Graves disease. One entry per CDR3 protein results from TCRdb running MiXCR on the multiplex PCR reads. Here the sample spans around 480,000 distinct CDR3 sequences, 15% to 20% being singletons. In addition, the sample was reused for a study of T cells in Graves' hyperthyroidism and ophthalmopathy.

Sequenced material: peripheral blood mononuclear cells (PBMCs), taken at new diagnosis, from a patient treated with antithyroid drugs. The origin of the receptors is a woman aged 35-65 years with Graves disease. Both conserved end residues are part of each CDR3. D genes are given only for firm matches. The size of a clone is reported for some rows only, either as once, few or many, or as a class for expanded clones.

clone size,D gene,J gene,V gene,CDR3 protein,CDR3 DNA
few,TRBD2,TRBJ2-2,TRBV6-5,CASSYSTGGLTGELFF,TGTGCCAGCAGTTACTCGACGGGGGGGCTGACCGGGGAGCTGTTTTTT
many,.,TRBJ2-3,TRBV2,CASRTGASTDTQYF,TGTGCCAGCAGGACGGGGGCCAGCACAGATACGCAGTATTTT
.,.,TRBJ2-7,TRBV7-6,CASSIGLNDDYEQYF,TGTGCCAGCAGCATTGGATTAAACGACGACTACGAGCAGTACTTC
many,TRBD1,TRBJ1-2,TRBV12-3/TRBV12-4,CASSHRGSGYTF,TGTGCCAGCAGTCACAGGGGATCCGGCTACACCTTC
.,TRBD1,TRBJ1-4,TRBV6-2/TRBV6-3,CASKLDRGDEKLFF,TGTGCCAGCAAATTAGACAGGGGTGATGAAAAACTGTTTTTT
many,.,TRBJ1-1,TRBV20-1,CSAQTQGGGTEAFF,TGCAGTGCTCAAACACAGGGTGGGGGCACTGAAGCTTTCTTT
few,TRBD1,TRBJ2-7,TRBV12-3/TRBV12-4,CASSPQHTGGEQYF,TGTGCCAGCAGTCCCCAGCACACAGGGGGAGAGCAGTACTTC
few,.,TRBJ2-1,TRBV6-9,CASSSRVGGEQFF,TGTGCCAGCAGTTCCAGAGTTGGCGGTGAGCAGTTCTTC
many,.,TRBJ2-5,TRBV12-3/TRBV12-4,CASSLGLRETQYF,TGTGCCAGCAGCTTAGGACTCCGGGAGACCCAGTACTTC
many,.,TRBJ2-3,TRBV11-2,CASSRRGPQDSTDTQYF,TGTGCCAGCAGCCGGCGGGGTCCACAGGATAGCACAGATACGCAGTATTTT
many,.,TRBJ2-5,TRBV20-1,CSAGSRDGVQETQYF,TGCAGTGCAGGTTCCAGGGACGGAGTCCAAGAGACCCAGTACTTC
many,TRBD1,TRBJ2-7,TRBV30,CAWRDRAYEQYF,TGTGCCTGGAGGGACAGGGCCTACGAGCAGTACTTC
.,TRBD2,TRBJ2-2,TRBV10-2,CAGGVAGTVTGELFF,TGCGCCGGCGGGGTAGCGGGAACGGTCACCGGGGAGCTGTTTTTT
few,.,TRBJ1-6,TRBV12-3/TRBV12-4,CASSSGGHNSPLHF,TGTGCCAGCAGTTCGGGAGGGCATAATTCACCCCTCCACTTT
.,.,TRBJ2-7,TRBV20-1,CSASRQGRSYEQYF,TGCAGTGCTAGCAGGCAGGGCAGGTCCTACGAGCAGTACTTC
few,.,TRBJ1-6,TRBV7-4,CASSVAGSYSPLHF,TGTGCCAGCAGCGTAGCCGGCAGTTATTCACCCCTCCACTTT
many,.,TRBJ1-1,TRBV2,CASSEGLPVTEAFF,TGTGCCAGCAGTGAAGGACTCCCGGTGACTGAAGCTTTCTTT
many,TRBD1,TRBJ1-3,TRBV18,CASSPPGQGAGNTIYF,TGTGCCAGCTCACCACCGGGACAGGGGGCCGGAAACACCATATATTTT
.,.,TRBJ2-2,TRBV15,CATSRDSSTGELFF,TGTGCCACCAGCAGAGACAGCTCGACCGGGGAGCTGTTTTTT
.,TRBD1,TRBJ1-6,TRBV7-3,CASSLSGTGYSPLHF,TGTGCCAGCAGCTTAAGTGGGACAGGGTATTCACCCCTCCACTTT
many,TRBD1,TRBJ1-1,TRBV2,CASNAWTGAVATEAFF,TGTGCCAGCAACGCTTGGACAGGGGCAGTGGCCACTGAAGCTTTCTTT
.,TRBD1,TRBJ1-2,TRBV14,CASSQDATGGGYTF,TGTGCCAGCAGCCAAGATGCAACAGGGGGAGGCTACACCTTC
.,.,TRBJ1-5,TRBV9,CASSGEGGNQPQHF,TGTGCCAGCAGCGGGGAAGGGGGCAATCAGCCCCAGCATTTT
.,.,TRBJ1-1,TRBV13,CASSSGALMNTEAFF,TGTGCCAGCAGCTCCGGGGCCCTCATGAACACTGAAGCTTTCTTT
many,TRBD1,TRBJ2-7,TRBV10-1,CASSESRTGDEQYF,TGCGCCAGCAGTGAGTCGAGAACAGGGGACGAGCAGTACTTC
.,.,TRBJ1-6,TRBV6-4,CASSEGSNSPLHF,TGTGCCAGCAGTGAGGGTAGTAATTCACCCCTCCACTTT
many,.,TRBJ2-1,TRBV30,CAWSPGGGNYDEQFF,TGTGCCTGGAGCCCAGGAGGGGGCAACTACGATGAGCAGTTCTTC
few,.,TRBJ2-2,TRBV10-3,CAIQQENTGELFF,TGTGCCATCCAACAGGAGAACACCGGGGAGCTGTTTTTT
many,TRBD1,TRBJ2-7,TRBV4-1,CASSRRDRGLDYEQYF,TGCGCCAGCAGCCGGAGAGACAGGGGGCTTGATTACGAGCAGTACTTC
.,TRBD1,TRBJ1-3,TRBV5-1,CASSQTTDRSGNTIYF,TGCGCCAGCAGCCAGACAACGGACAGGTCTGGAAACACCATATATTTT
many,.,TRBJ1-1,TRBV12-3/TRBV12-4,CASRGTQEAFF,TGTGCCAGCAGGGGGACGCAAGAAGCTTTCTTT
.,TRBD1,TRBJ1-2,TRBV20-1,CSARTSGGTGYTF,TGCAGTGCGCGAACCTCAGGGGGCACTGGCTACACCTTC
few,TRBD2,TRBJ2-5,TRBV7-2,CASSGTSGPQETQYF,TGTGCCAGCAGCGGGACTAGCGGCCCCCAAGAGACCCAGTACTTC
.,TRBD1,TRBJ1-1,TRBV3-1,CASRHRGATEAFF,TGTGCCAGCAGGCACAGGGGCGCCACTGAAGCTTTCTTT
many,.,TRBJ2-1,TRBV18,CASSPLAGSYNEQFF,TGTGCCAGCTCACCTCTTGCGGGGTCCTACAATGAGCAGTTCTTC
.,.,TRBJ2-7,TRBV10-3,CAISESISSYEQYF,TGTGCCATCAGTGAGTCCATAAGCTCCTACGAGCAGTACTTC
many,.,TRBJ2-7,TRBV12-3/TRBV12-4,CASKSVGLHPPGEQYF,TGTGCCAGCAAATCCGTGGGGCTACACCCTCCGGGGGAGCAGTACTTC
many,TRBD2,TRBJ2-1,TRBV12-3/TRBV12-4,CASSLGGSGGRDEQFF,TGTGCCAGCAGTTTAGGAGGGAGCGGGGGACGGGATGAGCAGTTCTTC
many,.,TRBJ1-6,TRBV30,CAWSVGYNSPLHF,TGTGCCTGGAGTGTAGGATATAATTCACCCCTCCACTTT
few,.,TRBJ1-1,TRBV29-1,CSVLHGLIMNTEAFF,TGCAGCGTTCTTCACGGGCTTATAATGAACACTGAAGCTTTCTTT
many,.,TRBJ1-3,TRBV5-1,CASSLGLRPQGLVGNTIYF,TGCGCCAGCAGCTTGGGCCTAAGGCCTCAGGGGCTGGTTGGAAACACCATATATTTT
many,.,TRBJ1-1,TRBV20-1,CSARDMGPAGPEAFF,TGCAGTGCTAGAGATATGGGCCCAGCAGGCCCTGAAGCTTTCTTT
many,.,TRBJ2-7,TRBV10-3,CAIRGTALSEQYF,TGTGCCATCAGGGGGACGGCACTGAGCGAGCAGTACTTC
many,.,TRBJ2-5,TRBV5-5,CASTFWGETQYF,TGTGCCAGCACCTTCTGGGGAGAGACCCAGTACTTC
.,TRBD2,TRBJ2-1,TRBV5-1,CASSLVAGGNNEQFF,TGCGCCAGCAGCTTGGTAGCGGGGGGAAACAATGAGCAGTTCTTC
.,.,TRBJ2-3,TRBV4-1,CASSQDPRSEDTQYF,TGCGCCAGCAGCCAAGACCCTAGGTCCGAAGATACGCAGTATTTT
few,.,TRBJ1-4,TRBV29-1,CSVEDISNEKLFF,TGCAGCGTTGAGGACATAAGTAATGAAAAACTGTTTTTT
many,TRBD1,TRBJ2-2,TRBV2,CASSRDSTPGELFF,TGTGCCAGCAGCCGGGACAGCACACCCGGGGAGCTGTTTTTT
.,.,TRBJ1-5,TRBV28,CASSYAPAEEADNQPQHF,TGTGCCAGCAGTTATGCCCCAGCAGAAGAGGCAGATAATCAGCCCCAGCATTTT
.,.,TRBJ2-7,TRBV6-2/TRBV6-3,CASSAAALAYEQYF,TGTGCCAGCAGTGCCGCGGCCTTAGCCTACGAGCAGTACTTC
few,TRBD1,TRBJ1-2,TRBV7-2,CASSRRDSVGGYTF,TGTGCCAGCAGCCGCCGGGACAGCGTGGGCGGCTACACCTTC
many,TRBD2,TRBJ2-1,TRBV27,CASTTSGGRFNEQFF,TGTGCCAGCACCACTAGCGGGGGGAGATTCAATGAGCAGTTCTTC
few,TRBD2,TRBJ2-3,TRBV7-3,CASSPLAGVSTDTQYF,TGTGCCAGCAGCCCTCTCGCGGGGGTCAGCACAGATACGCAGTATTTT
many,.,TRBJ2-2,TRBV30,CAWSVLNTGELFF,TGTGCCTGGAGTGTACTCAACACCGGGGAGCTGTTTTTT
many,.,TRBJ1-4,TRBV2,CATRDIEKLFF,TGTGCCACCCGGGACATTGAAAAACTGTTTTTT